Given below is one T cell receptor (delta chain) in context. Its antigen is not identified. CDR1 TSWWSYY and CDR2 QGS come from the germline V gene. V lost 0 bases to trimming and J lost 5 bases; unmatched junction nucleotides: 21. This CDR3 has 22 residues. These data belong to a study of Vδ1+ human thymocytes. The study, taken as a whole, reports: Roughly 22% of thymic delta-chain sequences were Vdelta2, with few Vdelta3, unlike blood Vdelta1+ controls. In the thymus, TRG and TRD repertoires looked highly polyclonal with Gaussian CDR3 lengths. Bulk data may be misread because of unexpected Vdelta2 sequences.

The template was reverse-transcribed extracted RNA. CDR3 amplicons came from multiplex PCR with pooled V-gene forward and constant-region reverse primers. TCRdb redid the clone calls on the multiplex PCR reads with CATT. The sample records 80,000 or so delta-chain clones, approximately 34% being singletons. Thymocytes were sorted as CD3+ TCRVdelta1+ TCRVdelta2- after alphabeta T cell depletion. The chain is built from TRDV1 and TRDJ1, with 13 bases lining up with TRDD3. The TCR comes from a boy under three years old who had congenital heart surgery. Material: Vdelta1+ gamma-delta thymocytes from the thymus. Subset here: FACS-sorted CD3+ TCRalphabeta- TCRVdelta1+ TCRVdelta2- thymocytes. CDR3: CALGELCPKRPLGDTRYDKLIF. CDR3 nucleotide sequence: TGTGCTCTTGGGGAACTATGCCCAAAAAGGCCACTGGGGGATACGCGTTATGATAAACTCATCTTT.